This T cell receptor beta chain was identified during a study of regulatory T cells in long-lasting Graves disease. Whole-study context: Duration of antithyroid drug therapy among newly diagnosed Graves' patients was under 3 months. Broader study findings: Persistent disease favored TRBV28, TRBJ1-2 and TRBJ2-5. Relative to newly diagnosed Graves' patients, persistent ones had lower TCR diversity.

This CDR3 spans 15 amino acids. V was clipped by 6 bases and J by 0 bases, with 11 bases between them. Time point reported: newly diagnosed GD, antithyroid drugs for less than 3 months. After RNA was extracted from PBMCs, the TCR library was made from it. There are many counts of this clonotype. Its antigen is not known. Investigators prepared the TCR beta libraries by applying iRepertoire HTBI primers and Arm-PCR of CDR3 regions. Via MiXCR, TCRdb re-called the multiplex PCR reads, giving one row per CDR3 protein. The table shows approximately 300,000 distinct CDR3 sequences, with 15% to 20% occurring only once.

The chain carries TRBV12-3 or TRBV12-4 and TRBJ2-2, with D maybe TRBD2 (7 bases). Here the sequenced sample was peripheral blood mononuclear cells (PBMCs), taken at new diagnosis, from a patient treated with antithyroid drugs. The receptor's source is a female donor with Graves disease. The CDR3 DNA sequence: TGTGCCAGCAGCGTGGGGGGGCCGAACACCGGGGAGCTGTTTTTT. Protein product: CASSVGGPNTGELFF.